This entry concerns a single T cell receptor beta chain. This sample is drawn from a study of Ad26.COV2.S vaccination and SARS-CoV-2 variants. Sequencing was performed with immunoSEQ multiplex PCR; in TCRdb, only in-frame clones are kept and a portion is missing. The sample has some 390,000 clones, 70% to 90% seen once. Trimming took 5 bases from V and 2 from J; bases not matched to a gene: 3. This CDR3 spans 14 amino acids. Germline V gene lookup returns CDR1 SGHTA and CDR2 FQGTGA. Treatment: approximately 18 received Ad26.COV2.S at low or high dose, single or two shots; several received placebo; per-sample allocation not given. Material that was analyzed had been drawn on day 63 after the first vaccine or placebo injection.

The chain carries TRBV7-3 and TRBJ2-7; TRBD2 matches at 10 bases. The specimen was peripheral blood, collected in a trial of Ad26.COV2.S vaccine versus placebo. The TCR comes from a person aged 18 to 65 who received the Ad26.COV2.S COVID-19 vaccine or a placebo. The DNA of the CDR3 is TGTGCCAGCAGCGAGGGGACTAGCGCCTACGAGCAGTACTTC. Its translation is CASSEGTSAYEQYF.